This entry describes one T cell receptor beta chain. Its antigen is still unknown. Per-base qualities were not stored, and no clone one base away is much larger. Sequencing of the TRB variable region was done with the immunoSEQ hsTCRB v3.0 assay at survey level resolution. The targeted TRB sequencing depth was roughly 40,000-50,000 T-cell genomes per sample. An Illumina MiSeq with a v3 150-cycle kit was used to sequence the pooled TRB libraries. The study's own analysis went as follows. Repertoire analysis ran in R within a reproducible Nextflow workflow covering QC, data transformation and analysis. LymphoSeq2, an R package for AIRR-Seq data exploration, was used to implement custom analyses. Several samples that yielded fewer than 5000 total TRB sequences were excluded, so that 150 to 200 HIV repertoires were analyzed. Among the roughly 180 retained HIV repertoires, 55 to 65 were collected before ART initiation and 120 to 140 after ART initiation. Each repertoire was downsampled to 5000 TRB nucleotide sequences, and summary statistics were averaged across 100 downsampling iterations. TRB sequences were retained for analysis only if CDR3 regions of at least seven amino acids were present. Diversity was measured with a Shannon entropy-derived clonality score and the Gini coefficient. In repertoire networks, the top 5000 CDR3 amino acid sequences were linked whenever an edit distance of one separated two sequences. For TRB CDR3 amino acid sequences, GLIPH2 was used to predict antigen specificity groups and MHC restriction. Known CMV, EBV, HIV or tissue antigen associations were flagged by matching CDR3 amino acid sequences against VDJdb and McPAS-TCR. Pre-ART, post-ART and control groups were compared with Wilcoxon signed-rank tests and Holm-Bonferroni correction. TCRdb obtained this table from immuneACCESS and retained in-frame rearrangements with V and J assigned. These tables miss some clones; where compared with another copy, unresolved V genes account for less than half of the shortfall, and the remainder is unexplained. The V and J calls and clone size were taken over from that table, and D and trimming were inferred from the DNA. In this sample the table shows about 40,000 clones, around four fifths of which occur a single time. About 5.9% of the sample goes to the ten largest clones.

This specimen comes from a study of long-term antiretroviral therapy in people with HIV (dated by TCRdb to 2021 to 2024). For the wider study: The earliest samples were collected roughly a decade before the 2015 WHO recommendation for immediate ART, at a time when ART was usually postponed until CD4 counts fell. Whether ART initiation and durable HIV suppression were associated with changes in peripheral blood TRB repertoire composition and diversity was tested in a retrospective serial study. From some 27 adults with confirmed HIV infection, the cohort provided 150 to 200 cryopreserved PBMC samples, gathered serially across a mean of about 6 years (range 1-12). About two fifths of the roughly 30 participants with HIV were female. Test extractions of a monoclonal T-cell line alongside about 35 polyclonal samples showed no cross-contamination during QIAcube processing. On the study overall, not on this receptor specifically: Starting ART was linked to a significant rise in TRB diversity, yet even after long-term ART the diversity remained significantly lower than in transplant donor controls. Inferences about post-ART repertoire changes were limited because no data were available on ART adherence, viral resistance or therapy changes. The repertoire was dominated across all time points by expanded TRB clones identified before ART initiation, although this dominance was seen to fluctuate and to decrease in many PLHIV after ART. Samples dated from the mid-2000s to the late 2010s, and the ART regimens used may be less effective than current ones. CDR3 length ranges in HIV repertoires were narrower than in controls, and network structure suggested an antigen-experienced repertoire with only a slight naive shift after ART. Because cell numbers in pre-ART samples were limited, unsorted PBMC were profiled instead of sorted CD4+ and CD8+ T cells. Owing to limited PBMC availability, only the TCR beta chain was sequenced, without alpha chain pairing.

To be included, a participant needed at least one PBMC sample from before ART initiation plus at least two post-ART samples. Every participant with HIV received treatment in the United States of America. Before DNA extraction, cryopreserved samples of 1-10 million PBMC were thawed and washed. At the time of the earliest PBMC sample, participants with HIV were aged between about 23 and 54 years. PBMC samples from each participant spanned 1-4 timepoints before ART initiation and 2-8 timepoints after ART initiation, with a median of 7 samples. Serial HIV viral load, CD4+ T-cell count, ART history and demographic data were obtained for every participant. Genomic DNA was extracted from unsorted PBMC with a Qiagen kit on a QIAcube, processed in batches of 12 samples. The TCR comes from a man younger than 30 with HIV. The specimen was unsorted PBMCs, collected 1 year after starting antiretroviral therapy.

The bases read TGCAGTGCTAGAGAGGCCTACGAGCAGTACTTC. This is translated as CSAREAYEQYF. The chain is made from TRBV20-1 and TRBJ2-7; the D gene identity is not certain. From its cysteine to its phenylalanine, the CDR3 spans 11 amino acids. The retained sequence is limited to the CDR3, 33 bases, with the frame set at the first base. Trimming costs V 0 bases and J 2 bases, and their ends lie 2 bases apart. As encoded in the germline V gene (reference sequence), CDR1 is DFQATT while CDR2 is SNEGSKA.